The text below deals with one TCR beta chain. What it binds is not known. The CDR3 runs 19 residues. This entry belongs to a study of T cell responses to AZD1222 COVID-19 vaccine. Findings and limits, study-wide: Only 5 or 6 people who got AZD1222 tested seropositive at baseline.

Here immunoSEQ multiplex PCR was the method, and the copy in TCRdb shows in-frame clones only, minus some. The data hold about 75,000 clones, with approximately 88% observed a single time. The sample was peripheral blood, taken 28 days after the second dose of the MenACWY control vaccine. The sequence derives from an adult who received the MenACWY meningococcal vaccine as a control. The gene calls are TRBV21-1 and TRBJ1-2. TRBV21-1 is given as a pseudogene. The CDR3 protein is CASSKTRGPSLLSGYGYTF. The CDR3 coding sequence is TGTGCCAGCAGCAAAACACGGGGCCCCAGCCTCCTCTCGGGGTATGGCTACACCTTC.